This T cell receptor beta chain was found in a study of T cells in Graves' hyperthyroidism and ophthalmopathy (dated by TCRdb to about 2019). In the study overall: Peripheral blood samples were taken at initial diagnosis, before any treatment was given. To identify distinguishing TCR V-J signatures, a discovery cohort of around 100 patients was used, comprising 40 to 45 with Graves' ophthalmopathy and around 57 with stable Graves' hyperthyroidism. An independent validation cohort of 18 to 20 hyperthyroidism patients and approximately 15 patients who later progressed to ophthalmopathy tested prospective prediction of ophthalmopathy. For training and testing, the 80 to 100 patients in the discovery cohort were randomly divided in a 7:3 ratio. In roughly six Graves' hyperthyroidism patients, the study also compared T-cell repertoires from thyroid tissue with T-cell repertoires from blood. After sampling, hyperthyroidism patients received methimazole starting at 30 mg daily, and ophthalmopathy patients received high-dose intravenous methylprednisolone. The paper describes TCR Vbeta CDR3 sequencing of 120 to 150 peripheral blood samples, made up of some 42 ophthalmopathy patients, roughly 75 hyperthyroidism patients and some 17 progressor patients. General findings and caveats noted by the study authors: In validation, progression to ophthalmopathy was predicted by the model with around 70% sensitivity and 72.22% specificity, a median of about 6 months before onset. No statistical method was used to set the sample size in advance, and investigators knew the group allocation. Most expanded thyroid clonotypes (frequency above 0.001) were also detected in blood, suggesting blood repertoires may reflect thyroid immune responses. A 13 V-J signature model separated ophthalmopathy from stable hyperthyroidism, with approximately 86% sensitivity and 81.08% specificity in cross-validation and 80%/75% in testing.

A patient counted as having stable Graves' hyperthyroidism if no progression to ophthalmopathy occurred over 18 months of follow-up. Hyperthyroidism patients were newly diagnosed, with disease duration under 2 months, and aged 18 to 65 years. Patients with uncontrolled infections, other autoimmune diseases, pregnancy or lactation were excluded. Diagnoses relied on clinical symptoms, serum thyroxine and TRAb, thyroid ultrasound and orbital computed tomography. PBMCs were isolated from more than 8 ml of fresh peripheral blood by Ficoll-Paque density gradient centrifugation. Trizol reagent was used to extract total RNA, and RNA quality was then checked on an Agilent 2100 Bioanalyzer. Of note for this clonotype: Its antigen specificity is not known. Base qualities are not recorded, but no much larger clone differs from it by a single base.

The TCR beta CDR3 regions were amplified from RNA transcripts. For the first round of RT-PCR on the TCR CDR3, the HTBI primer set was used together with the Qiagen OneStep RT-PCR kit. Libraries were constructed in a second round of multiplex PCR, after which size selection and purification were carried out. Sequencing of the libraries was done on an Illumina HiSeq2000 using paired-end 100 bp reads. As for the original processing: SOAPnuke was used to process the raw data, removing reads that contained adapters or uncalled bases, had a mean Phred below 15, or lacked an exact match to the constant primer or identifier. High-quality paired reads were merged using COPE v1.2.5, and each unique nucleotide sequence was defined as a clonotype. MiTCR v1.1 was used to align clonotypes to the IMGT TRBV, TRBD and TRBJ reference segments. Only V-J combinations with frequency above 0.0001, covering about 99% of repertoires, were analysed. The TCS score was defined as F50 (clonal expansion) divided by E x V (chaos), with BLOSUM62-based TCRdist calculated between CDR3 peptides within each V-J. Welch's t-statistics and random forest reduced roughly 540 V-J features to about 13, which were used in a naive Bayes classifier (R e1071). Through fastp at Q25 and MiXCR, TCRdb rebuilt clones from the public reads, retaining in-frame beta chains. Every CDR3 protein is listed once, alongside the most common genes and DNA of its rows. The V and J calls were not made by the authors but by TCRdb's processing. Present in this sample are about 500,000 distinct CDR3 sequences, 16% of which were seen just once. The top ten constitute approximately 20% of the sample.

The germline V gene yields MGHRA for CDR1 and YSYEKL for CDR2. After removal of 1 base from V and 4 bases from J, the junction retains 8 bases not matched to a gene. From cysteine to phenylalanine, the CDR3 is 17 amino acids long. Of all the DNA, just the CDR3 is kept, 51 bases in frame from base 1. The chain uses TRBV4-1 and TRBJ2-3; the central 10 bases match TRBD2. The sample comprised blood. The TCR was taken from a woman in her late teens or twenties with Graves' hyperthyroidism. The nucleotides read TGCGCCAGCAGCCAAGCGCTGAGCGGGAGGGCGTCAGATACGCAGTATTTT. It is translated as CASSQALSGRASDTQYF.